One and the same sample provided the 27 T cell receptor beta chains below, sequenced in a study of cytomegalovirus exposure and HLA in healthy donors. It was with 60 Vbeta and 13 Jbeta primers that the PCR ran. The table came from immunoSEQ multiplex PCR; TCRdb's copy has only in-frame clones and leaves some out. The table has more than 80,000 clones, around three quarters seen once. The sample taken for sequencing was PBMCs. These receptors came from a woman between 45 and 60 years old in good health and CMV-seropositive.

This clone was seen once. CDR3 amino acids: CATHRDRALNTEAFF. CDR3 bases: TGTGCCACTCACCGGGACAGGGCTTTGAACACTGAAGCTTTCTTT. The chain carries TRBV19 and TRBJ1-1; the match to TRBD1 covers 9 bases. The CDR3 extends over 15 amino acids. CDR1 is LNHDA and CDR2 is SQIVND in the germline V gene (reference sequence). V lost 10 bases to trimming and J lost 0 bases; unmatched junction nucleotides: 9.

V and J are TRBV5-1 and TRBJ2-7; D is uncertain. Trimming pared 5 bases from V and 0 bases from J, leaving 15 bases between. Germline V gives CDR1 SGHRS, CDR2 YFSETQ. CDR3 length: 15 amino acids. The DNA for the CDR3 is TGCGCCAGCAGTCGGAGCTTATCTGGCTCCTACGAGCAGTACTTC. This codes for CASSRSLSGSYEQYF.

This chain uses TRBV10-3 with TRBJ2-5; TRBD1 matches at 8 bases. The CDR3 sequence is 15 residues long. V dropped 5 bases and J dropped 5; count of bases not matched to a gene: 10. Germline V gives CDR1 ENHRY, CDR2 SYGVKD. The DNA of the CDR3 is TGTGCCATCAGTACCGGGACAGGAGTTTCGGAGACCCAGTACTTC. As protein: CAISTGTGVSETQYF.

CDR3 protein: CASSLRQGIHGYTF. CDR3 sequence (DNA): TGTGCCAGCAGCTTAAGGCAGGGGATTCATGGCTACACCTTC. The chain couples TRBV7-8 to TRBJ1-2, with D tentatively TRBD1 (6 bases). The CDR3 consists of 14 residues. Trimming pared 2 bases from V and 6 bases from J, leaving 13 bases between. Germline V gives CDR1 SGHVS, CDR2 FQNEAQ.

This chain connects TRBV4-1 to TRBJ2-2; TRBD1 matches 8 bases. Germline CDR1 and CDR2: MGHRA and YSYEKL. The CDR3 consists of 17 residues. The V and J ends lost 0 bases and 12 bases, in that order; junction bases with no gene match: 15. In DNA, the CDR3 is TGCGCCAGCAGCCAAGAAGGACAGGGTGCCGCGAGGGGCCAGCTGTTTTTT. It yields the protein CASSQEGQGAARGQLFF.

The V call is TRBV25-1, the J call TRBJ1-2; 10 bases match TRBD1. CDR1 is MGHDK, CDR2 SYGVNS, per germline. The V and J ends lost 3 bases and 4 bases, in that order; junction bases with no gene match: 8. The CDR3 has 16 residues. The CDR3 here is CASSEVGTGVIYGYTF. The DNA of the CDR3 is TGTGCCAGCAGTGAGGTCGGGACAGGGGTTATCTATGGCTACACCTTC.

There are a few counts of this clone. The junction and the germline gene differ at one end; a read error may be behind it. The J gene is TRBJ1-1, the V gene TRBV7-9, with D uncertain. The CDR3 extends over 14 amino acids. Germline CDR1 SEHNR, CDR2 FQNEAQ (reference sequence). The CDR3 sequence: CSSNRFEGNTEAFF. The CDR3 DNA is TGTTCCAGCAACCGATTCGAGGGGAACACTGAAGCTTTCTTT.

The chain has TRBV19 and TRBJ1-1; D may be TRBD1 (6 bases). This CDR3 is 15 amino acids long. Trimming took off 6 bases at V and 1 base at J, with 15 bases between the two ends. Per the germline V gene, CDR1 is LNHDA and CDR2 is SQIVND (reference sequence). CDR3 region: CASRLSGTSNTEAFF. In DNA form, the CDR3 reads TGTGCCAGTAGACTATCCGGGACATCGAACACTGAAGCTTTCTTT.

This clone occurred a few times. The CDR3 is CASRDMLNEKLFF. CDR3 in DNA: TGTGCCAGCCGGGACATGCTAAATGAAAAACTGTTTTTT. This sequence joins TRBV18 and TRBJ1-4; a possible D gene is TRBD1 (6 bases). Per germline, CDR1 KGHSH and CDR2 LQKENI. The CDR3 sequence is 13 residues long. Trimming left V 8 bases short and J 5 bases short, with 12 bases between.

This CDR3 is CASSRRGGIYNEQFF. The CDR3 DNA follows: TGTGCCAGTAGTCGACGGGGGGGAATATACAATGAGCAGTTCTTC. The J gene is TRBJ2-1, the V gene TRBV19; 8 nucleotides line up with TRBD2. CDR1 and CDR2 from the germline V gene are LNHDA and SQIVND (reference sequence). V lost 5 bases, J lost 4 bases, and 7 bases stayed unmatched. The CDR3 extends over 15 amino acids.

V and J are TRBV6-1 and TRBJ1-4, with no clear D. This CDR3 region has 14 residues. CDR1 and CDR2 from the germline V gene are MNHNS and SASEGT. V lost 6 bases and J lost 9, with 17 bases in between. The CDR3 DNA reads as TGTGCCAGCAGCGAGAGTAGCGCATGGCAAAAACTGTTTTTT. Protein: CASSESSAWQKLFF.

In this sample, this clone turned up once. This chain connects TRBV18 to TRBJ2-5; TRBD1 might be the D (8 bases). Germline CDR1 reads KGHSH; CDR2 reads LQKENI. CDR3 length: 15 amino acids. Trimming left V 3 bases short and J 4 bases short, with 15 bases between. The CDR3 sequence is CASSPRQGTTETQYF. In DNA, the CDR3 is TGTGCCAGCTCACCGCGACAGGGGACTACAGAGACCCAGTACTTC. Full variable domain (missing parts from reference TRBV18 and TRBJ2-5): NAGVMQNPRHLVRRRGQEARLRCSPMKGHSHVYWYRQLPEEGLKFMVYLQKENIIDESGMPKERFSAEFPKEGPSILRIQQVVRGDSAAYFCASSPRQGTTETQYFGPGTRLLVL.

This sequence joins TRBV9 and TRBJ2-3; 9 bases agree with TRBD1. Looked up from germline, CDR1 is SGDLS and CDR2 is YYNGEE. This CDR3 has 17 amino acids. Unmatched junction bases numbered 10, after V lost 0 bases and J lost 5 bases. CDR3 sequence reads: CASSVALLTGGQDTQYF. Here the CDR3 DNA reads TGTGCCAGCAGCGTAGCACTCTTAACAGGGGGCCAAGATACGCAGTATTTT.

The rearrangement uses TRBV13 and TRBJ2-6; 8 bases align to TRBD1. Germline V gene sequence: CDR1 PRHDT, CDR2 FYEKMQ (reference sequence). The CDR3 is made up of 17 amino acids. The V and J ends lost 5 bases and 0 bases, in that order; junction bases with no gene match: 6. CDR3 DNA sequence: TGTGCCAGCAGCACCGGGACAGGAGTCTCTGGGGCCAACGTCCTGACTTTC. The encoded protein is CASSTGTGVSGANVLTF. Full variable domain (remainder filled in from reference TRBV13 and TRBJ2-6): AAGVIQSPRHLIKEKRETATLKCYPIPRHDTVYWYQQGPGQDPQFLISFYEKMQSDKGSIPDRFSAQQFSDYHSELNMSSLELGDSALYFCASSTGTGVSGANVLTFGAGSRLTVL.

J is TRBJ2-1 and V is TRBV4-2; 9 bases match TRBD2. The germline gives CDR1 LGHNA, CDR2 YNFKEQ. Losses at the gene ends were 5 bases for V and 15 bases for J; bases not matched to a gene: 17. The CDR3 runs to 15 residues. In DNA, the CDR3 is TGTGCCAGCAGCTCCGTGCGGGGGGGCCGAAGTTTGCTGTTCTTC. Translating gives CASSSVRGGRSLLFF.

The J gene is TRBJ1-3, the V gene TRBV5-6; 7 nucleotides line up with TRBD1. Germline assignment: CDR1 SGHDT and CDR2 YYEEEE. Trimming at V came to 4 bases and at J to 0 bases, leaving 10 bases not matched to a gene. CDR3 size: 17 residues. Here the CDR3 reads CASSLPGTAYSGNTIYF. The CDR3 DNA sequence: TGTGCCAGCAGCCTTCCCGGGACAGCTTACTCTGGAAACACCATATATTTT.

The CDR3 bases are TGTGCCATCAGTGGGGGACAGGGGAGGAGAGGGAACGAGCAGTACTTC. Its translation is CAISGGQGRRGNEQYF. This rearrangement joins TRBV10-3 to TRBJ2-7; 10 bases are a match to TRBD1. Trimming cost V 4 bases and J 5 bases; bases outside gene matches: 11. This CDR3 spans 16 amino acids. Germline CDR1 reads ENHRY; CDR2 reads SYGVKD.

V usage is TRBV5-4 and J usage is TRBJ2-3; 7 bases are a match to TRBD2. The V segment lost 4 bases and the J segment 2 bases; nucleotides outside the gene matches: 13. Germline V CDR1 and CDR2: SGHNT, YYREEE (reference sequence). This CDR3 comprises 17 residues. The CDR3 DNA sequence: TGTGCCAGCAGCCTATCCTTTCGGGACTACTCCACAGATACGCAGTATTTT. Translating it yields CASSLSFRDYSTDTQYF. The complete variable domain, with remaining parts taken from reference TRBV5-4 and TRBJ2-3, reads ETGVTQSPTHLIKTRGQQVTLRCSSQSGHNTVSWYQQALGQGPQFIFQYYREEENGRGNFPPRFSGLQFPNYSSELNVNALELDDSALYLCASSLSFRDYSTDTQYFGPGTRLTVL.

The genes are TRBV2 and TRBJ2-7; the match to TRBD1 covers 8 bases. V trimming: 3 bases; J trimming: 2 bases; junction bases outside the gene matches: 3. Germline V gives CDR1 SNHLY, CDR2 FYNNEI. The CDR3 length is 14 residues. The chain's CDR3 is CASSEDRDTYEQYF. The CDR3 DNA reads TGTGCCAGCAGTGAGGACAGGGATACCTACGAGCAGTACTTC.

The gene calls are TRBV11-3 and TRBJ2-2, with D unresolved. CDR3 size: 15 residues. Germline CDR1 reads SGHNT; CDR2 reads YENEEA. The V and J ends lost 5 bases and 0 bases respectively, with 10 bases between them. CDR3 nucleotide sequence: TGTGCCAGCAGCCGTGAGGTCACGAACACCGGGGAGCTGTTTTTT. Translated, it gives CASSREVTNTGELFF.

This clone was found a few times. The rearrangement links TRBV5-1 to TRBJ2-1; a possible D gene is TRBD1 (6 bases). This CDR3 has 15 residues. The V end was cut by 4 bases, the J end by 8 bases, with 19 bases between. Germline V gives CDR1 SGHRS, CDR2 YFSETQ. The CDR3 loop is CASSPQGRGRDEQFF. CDR3 bases: TGCGCCAGCAGCCCACAGGGTAGAGGCAGGGATGAGCAGTTCTTC. The whole variable domain, filled in from reference TRBV5-1 and TRBJ2-1, reads KAGVTQTPRYLIKTRGQQVTLSCSPISGHRSVSWYQQTPGQGLQFLFEYFSETQRNKGNFPGRFSGRQFSNSRSEMNVSTLELGDSALYLCASSPQGRGRDEQFFGPGTRLTVL.

This clone was observed a few times. This sequence joins TRBV19 and TRBJ1-1, with a tentative D call TRBD1 (6 bases). The CDR3 has 14 amino acids. The germline CDR1 and CDR2 sequences are LNHDA and SQIVND (reference sequence). With 6 bases removed from V and 4 bases from J, the gap between germline ends came to 15 bases. The CDR3 nucleotides read TGTGCCAGTAGGATACAGGGAAGGGGCACTGAAGCTTTCTTT. Protein: CASRIQGRGTEAFF.

The rearrangement uses TRBV2 and TRBJ2-3; 9 nucleotides line up with TRBD2. CDR1 SNHLY and CDR2 FYNNEI come from the germline V gene. The CDR3 sequence is 15 residues long. Trimming cost V 5 bases and J 5 bases; bases outside gene matches: 8. CDR3 nucleotide sequence: TGTGCCAGCAGTTCGACTAGCGGTTCCCAAGATACGCAGTATTTT. This translates into CASSSTSGSQDTQYF.

V and J are TRBV6-6 and TRBJ1-4; 10 bases align to TRBD1. Germline assignment: CDR1 MNHNY and CDR2 SVGAGI (reference sequence). CDR3 length: 15 residues. V shed 2 bases, J shed 7 bases, and the junction held 4 bases outside the gene matches. This CDR3 reads CASSYLDRGGEKLFF. DNA of the CDR3: TGTGCCAGCAGTTACCTGGACAGGGGGGGTGAAAAACTGTTTTTT.

The rearrangement uses TRBV7-2 and TRBJ1-6; D is unclear. Germline CDR1 SGHTA, CDR2 FQGNSA. Trimming stripped 3 bases from V and 5 bases from J, with 2 bases between. This CDR3 has 12 residues. CDR3 DNA: TGTGCCAGCAGCTTTAATAATTCACCCCTCCACTTT. Translating it yields CASSFNNSPLHF.

The chain is built from TRBV29-1 and TRBJ2-4, with D maybe TRBD2 (5 bases). The CDR3 runs to 14 residues. The V and J ends lost 4 bases and 6 bases respectively, with 16 bases between them. Germline V gene sequence: CDR1 SQVTM, CDR2 ANQGSEA. The CDR3 loop reads CSVADSVAGNIQYF. DNA of the CDR3: TGCAGCGTTGCGGACTCAGTCGCGGGAAACATTCAGTACTTC.

The chain combines TRBV7-6 with TRBJ1-1; 7 positions agree with TRBD1. V shed 4 bases, J shed 1 base, and the junction held 9 bases outside the gene matches. The length of the CDR3 is 16 residues. The germline V gene has CDR1 SGHVS and CDR2 FNYEAQ. CDR3 DNA sequence: TGTGCCAGCAGCTCGTACAGGGGAAGCGGGAACACTGAAGCTTTCTTT. It specifies CASSSYRGSGNTEAFF.